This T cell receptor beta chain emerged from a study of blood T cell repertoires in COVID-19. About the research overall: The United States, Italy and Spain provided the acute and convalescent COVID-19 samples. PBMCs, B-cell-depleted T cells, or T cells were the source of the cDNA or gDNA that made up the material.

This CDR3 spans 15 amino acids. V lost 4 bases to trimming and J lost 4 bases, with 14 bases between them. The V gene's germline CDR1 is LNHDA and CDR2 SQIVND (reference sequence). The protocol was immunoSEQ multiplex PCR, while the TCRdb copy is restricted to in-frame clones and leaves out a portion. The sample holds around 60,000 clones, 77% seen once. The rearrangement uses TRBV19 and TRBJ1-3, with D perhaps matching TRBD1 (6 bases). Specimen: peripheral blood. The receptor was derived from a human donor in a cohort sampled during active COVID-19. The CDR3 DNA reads TGTGCCAGTAGTAGGCTCAGGGGTGACGGAAACACCATATATTTT. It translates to CASSRLRGDGNTIYF.